These T cell receptor beta chains were read from a single sample in a study of graft-versus-host responses after intestinal transplantation. TCRdb keeps only in-frame clones here, not all; method: immunoSEQ multiplex PCR. Of about 54,000 clones in the sample, 75% to 95% were seen once. Sample: PBMCs, taken 650 to 670 days after intestinal transplant. Receptors originate from a human patient who received an intestinal transplant, so some T cells may come from the graft donor. CDR3s include the opening cysteine and the closing phenylalanine or tryptophan. D genes are given only for firm matches. A row's size may be missing; if present it is once, few, many or a size class.

j_gene,len,v_gene,d_gene,abundance,CDR3aa,CDR3nt
TRBJ1-6,14,TRBV19,TRBD1,-,CASSMGQIYSPLHF,TGTGCCAGTAGTATGGGACAGATTTATTCACCCCTCCACTTT
TRBJ1-1,14,TRBV5-4,-,few,CASSQQGGGTEAFF,TGTGCCAGCAGCCAACAGGGTGGCGGAACTGAAGCTTTCTTT
TRBJ2-1,15,TRBV19,-,-,CASTIRVWDYNEQFF,TGTGCCAGTACAATTCGGGTTTGGGACTACAATGAGCAGTTCTTC
TRBJ1-2,13,TRBV25-1,TRBD1,-,CASSAGGGYGYTF,TGTGCCAGCAGTGCAGGGGGGGGCTATGGCTACACCTTC
TRBJ1-1,12,TRBV27,-,-,CASSPDRREAFF,TGTGCCAGCAGTCCAGACAGGCGTGAAGCTTTCTTT
TRBJ2-7,11,TRBV5-5,-,-,CASSRTYEQYF,TGTGCCAGCAGCCGCACCTACGAGCAGTACTTC
TRBJ1-1,16,TRBV5-1,TRBD1,-,CASRAGTGVRNTEAFF,TGCGCCAGCAGGGCCGGGACAGGGGTTCGGAACACTGAAGCTTTCTTT
TRBJ1-6,13,TRBV27,-,-,CASSLAENSPLHF,TGTGCCAGCAGTTTGGCGGAAAATTCACCCCTCCACTTT
TRBJ1-3,11,TRBV6-5,-,-,CASSQGNTIYF,TGTGCCAGCAGCCAGGGAAACACCATATATTTT
TRBJ2-5,13,TRBV7-9,TRBD2,-,CASSPAGVETQYF,TGTGCCAGCAGCCCAGCGGGGGTAGAGACCCAGTACTTC
TRBJ2-7,14,TRBV5-1,-,-,CASSLNPDGYEQYF,TGCGCCAGCAGCTTGAATCCGGACGGCTACGAGCAGTACTTC
TRBJ1-6,18,TRBV19,TRBD1,-,CASAGGQGAFSYNSPLHF,TGTGCCAGTGCCGGGGGACAGGGGGCGTTCTCCTATAATTCACCCCTCCACTTT
TRBJ2-5,14,TRBV9,-,few,CASSVPGAKETQYF,TGTGCCAGCAGCGTTCCCGGAGCGAAAGAGACCCAGTACTTC
TRBJ2-5,16,TRBV7-2,TRBD2,-,CASSSRLAGNQETQYF,TGTGCCAGCAGCTCCCGACTAGCGGGAAACCAAGAGACCCAGTACTTC
TRBJ1-6,17,TRBV7-9,-,-,CASSLAVGGNHNSPLHF,TGTGCCAGCAGCTTAGCCGTAGGGGGGAACCATAATTCACCCCTCCACTTT
TRBJ1-1,13,TRBV10-1,TRBD1,-,CASRTGPNTEAFF,TGCGCCAGCAGGACAGGGCCGAACACTGAAGCTTTCTTT
TRBJ1-1,14,TRBV19,-,-,CASPVDVRVTEAFF,TGTGCCAGCCCGGTGGATGTCCGGGTCACTGAAGCTTTCTTT
TRBJ1-6,14,TRBV11-3,-,-,CASSSTGTGTPLHF,TGTGCCAGCAGCTCGACAGGTACAGGGACACCCCTCCACTTT
TRBJ2-1,14,TRBV18,-,-,CASSRVADYNEQFF,TGTGCCAGCTCACGGGTAGCTGACTACAATGAGCAGTTCTTC
TRBJ2-1,15,TRBV6-6,TRBD2,-,CASRLLAGIYNEQFF,TGTGCCAGCAGGTTACTAGCGGGGATCTACAATGAGCAGTTCTTC
TRBJ1-1,12,TRBV29-1,-,-,CSVRKQDAEAFF,TGCAGCGTTCGAAAACAGGACGCTGAAGCTTTCTTT
TRBJ2-1,14,TRBV10-3,TRBD2,-,CATTSGGSYNEQFF,TGTGCCACCACTAGCGGGGGGTCGTACAATGAGCAGTTCTTC
TRBJ2-5,11,TRBV20-1,-,-,CSVPGTETQYF,TGCAGTGTACCAGGGACGGAGACCCAGTACTTC
TRBJ1-6,16,TRBV5-1,-,-,CASSLGQPSYNSPLHF,TGCGCCAGCAGCTTGGGACAGCCCTCCTATAATTCACCCCTCCACTTT
TRBJ1-1,17,TRBV11-2,-,-,CASRKPGLGGSETEAFF,TGTGCCAGCAGGAAGCCTGGTCTGGGGGGCAGCGAGACTGAAGCTTTCTTT
TRBJ1-6,14,TRBV28,-,-,CASSGYSWNSPLHF,TGTGCCAGCTCCGGGTATAGTTGGAATTCACCCCTCCACTTT
TRBJ1-6,14,TRBV9,-,-,CASTGGHESSPLHF,TGTGCCAGCACTGGGGGACACGAGAGTTCACCCCTCCACTTT
TRBJ1-1,12,TRBV5-1,-,-,CASSLPGVEAFF,TGCGCCAGCAGCTTGCCCGGGGTTGAGGCTTTCTTT
TRBJ2-2,15,TRBV7-8,-,-,CASSLLTRNTGELFF,TGTGCCAGCAGCTTACTGACTCGGAACACCGGGGAGCTGTTTTTT
TRBJ2-2,18,TRBV5-4,TRBD1,-,CASSKGGTGSWNTGELFF,TGTGCCAGCAGCAAGGGCGGGACAGGGTCTTGGAACACCGGGGAGCTGTTTTTT
TRBJ2-3,14,TRBV7-2,-,-,CASRSGISGNTQYF,TGTGCCAGCAGGTCGGGCATTTCTGGTAATACGCAGTATTTT
TRBJ1-2,14,TRBV10-3,-,-,CAISESLIGAGYTF,TGTGCCATCAGTGAGAGCTTGATAGGGGCGGGCTACACCTTC
TRBJ2-7,14,TRBV7-9,-,once,CASSFTGRAYEQYF,TGTGCCAGCAGCTTCACAGGGAGGGCTTACGAGCAGTACTTC
TRBJ2-1,16,TRBV2,TRBD2,once,CASSPSSGGVYNEQFF,TGTGCCAGCAGTCCGTCTAGCGGGGGGGTCTACAATGAGCAGTTCTTC
TRBJ1-2,16,TRBV5-1,-,-,CASSLGGAGKDYGYTF,TGCGCCAGCAGCTTGGGTGGTGCAGGGAAGGACTATGGCTACACCTTC
TRBJ1-2,14,TRBV13,TRBD1,-,CASRRQGAYYGYTF,TGTGCCAGCAGACGACAGGGGGCGTACTATGGCTACACCTTC
TRBJ1-2,13,TRBV5-4,-,-,CASSYRPDYGYTF,TGTGCCAGCAGCTACAGGCCAGACTATGGCTACACCTTC
TRBJ2-1,13,TRBV6-5,-,-,CASRSSSYNEQFF,TGTGCCAGCCGTTCCAGCTCCTACAATGAGCAGTTCTTC
TRBJ2-7,14,TRBV18,TRBD2,-,CASSPSGLVNEQYF,TGTGCCAGCTCACCATCGGGACTAGTAAACGAGCAGTACTTC
TRBJ1-1,13,TRBV6-1,-,-,CASSEDAMWRAFF,TGTGCCAGCAGTGAGGACGCCATGTGGAGAGCTTTCTTT
TRBJ2-7,15,TRBV12-5,TRBD1,once,CASGPGQGPSYEQYF,TGTGCTAGTGGTCCCGGACAGGGGCCTTCCTACGAGCAGTACTTC
TRBJ1-3,16,TRBV7-2,-,-,CASSLSRGAGGNTIYF,TGTGCCAGCAGCTTATCAAGAGGGGCCGGTGGAAACACCATATATTTT
TRBJ2-2,12,TRBV29-1,-,-,CSVEIPGGELFF,TGCAGCGTTGAAATTCCGGGCGGGGAGCTGTTTTTT
TRBJ1-3,13,TRBV6-5,-,-,CASTTVSGNTIYF,TGTGCCAGCACAACAGTCTCTGGAAACACCATATATTTT
TRBJ2-1,15,TRBV11-2,TRBD2,-,CASSLASGRNNEQFF,TGTGCCAGCAGCTTAGCTAGCGGGCGGAACAATGAGCAGTTCTTC
TRBJ2-1,14,TRBV7-8,TRBD1,once,CASSLGDSLNEQFF,TGTGCCAGCAGCTTAGGGGACAGTCTTAATGAGCAGTTCTTC
TRBJ2-2,15,TRBV10-3,TRBD1,-,CAISETGEDTGELFF,TGTGCCATCAGTGAGACAGGGGAAGACACCGGGGAGCTGTTTTTT
TRBJ2-5,15,TRBV25-1,-,-,CASSEGFGGGETQYF,TGTGCCAGCAGTGAAGGGTTCGGGGGTGGGGAGACCCAGTACTTC
TRBJ2-5,14,TRBV7-2,-,-,CASSLITAQETQYF,TGTGCCAGCAGCTTAATAACGGCACAAGAGACCCAGTACTTC
TRBJ2-1,15,TRBV5-5,TRBD1,-,CASSLDRGSYNEQFF,TGTGCCAGCAGCTTGGACAGGGGATCCTACAATGAGCAGTTCTTC
TRBJ2-7,17,TRBV5-6,-,-,CASSLAWGPEGPYEQYF,TGTGCCAGCAGCTTGGCCTGGGGGCCCGAGGGTCCCTACGAGCAGTACTTC